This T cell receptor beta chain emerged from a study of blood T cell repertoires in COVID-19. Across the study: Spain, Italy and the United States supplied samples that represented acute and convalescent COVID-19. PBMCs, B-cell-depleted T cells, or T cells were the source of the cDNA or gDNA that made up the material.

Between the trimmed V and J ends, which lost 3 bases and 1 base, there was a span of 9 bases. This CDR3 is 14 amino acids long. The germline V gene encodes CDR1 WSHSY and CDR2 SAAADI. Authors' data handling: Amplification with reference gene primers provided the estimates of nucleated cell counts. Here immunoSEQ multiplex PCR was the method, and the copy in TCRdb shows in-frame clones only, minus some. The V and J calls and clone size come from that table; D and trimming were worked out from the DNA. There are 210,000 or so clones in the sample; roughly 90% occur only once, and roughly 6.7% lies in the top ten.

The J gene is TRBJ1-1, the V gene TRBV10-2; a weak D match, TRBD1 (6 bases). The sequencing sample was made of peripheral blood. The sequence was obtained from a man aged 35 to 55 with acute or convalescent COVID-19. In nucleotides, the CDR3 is TGCGCCAGCAGTGACCCAGGGGCGAACACTGAAGCTTTCTTT. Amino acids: CASSDPGANTEAFF.